This T cell receptor beta chain was recovered during a study of blood T cells in healthy people across ages. Worth noting for this clonotype: One junction end disagrees with the germline gene, perhaps due to a read error.

Primed by a sample-barcoded 5' primer and a J-beta primer mix, a second PCR proceeded for roughly 7 to 11 cycles. A single record per CDR3 protein comes from TCRdb applying MiXCR to the 5' RACE reads. The sample has fewer than 600,000 distinct CDR3 sequences; 25% to 35% are singletons. The CDR3 is 13 residues long. Germline CDR1 reads MRHNA; CDR2 reads SNTAGT. This sample was also put to use in a study of T cells of mothers and their children.

This chain links TRBV6-4 with TRBJ1-4; no firm D call. The sample comprised blood. This sequence was found in a boy between 2 and 15 years old in good health. CDR3 DNA sequence: TGTGCCAGCGCCGAGGCCCTGGGCGAAAAACTGTTCTTT. It is translated as CASAEALGEKLFF.